The entry below gives a single T cell receptor (beta chain) sequence along with its context. Its recognized antigen is unknown. Base qualities are not provided; no much larger clone lies one nucleotide away. The CDR3 measures 14 amino acids from cysteine to phenylalanine. Of all the DNA, just the CDR3 is kept, 42 bases in frame from base 1. CDR1 and CDR2 are read off the germline V gene as MDHEN and SYDVKM. V lost 4 bases and J lost 2 bases, and the count of bases not matched to a germline gene is 3. This sample was taken from a study of shared clonotypes between healthy human individuals (TCRdb year 2020). For the wider study: The cohort comprised two women and a few men aged 18 to 49 years. For each donor, CD4 naive and CD4 memory were each run on three plates, CD8 naive on two plates, and CD8 memory on one plate. To estimate repertoire size and how much clonotype sharing occurs between individuals, the study deeply sequenced the blood TCR repertoires of about 5 healthy adults. Different laboratories and diverse techniques were used to prepare libraries and sequence TCR repertoires, to increase sequencing depth and limit assay-specific biases. Per donor, leukapheresis produced somewhere between about 0.94 and 9 billion PBMCs.

Donors were healthy HIV-negative adults with no recently reported acute infections or vaccinations. Every donor was a Caucasian adult living in Nashville, Tennessee, USA. Magnetic negative selection was used to enrich CD4+ T cells, after which naive cells were positively selected on CD45RA and the negative fraction became the memory subset. After blood collection by leukapheresis, PBMCs were isolated using Ficoll-Histopaque density gradient centrifugation and then cryopreserved in the vapor phase of liquid nitrogen. Purity and quantity of every magnetically sorted T cell population were checked by analytical flow cytometry. Genomic DNA was isolated from every sorted fraction and measured by UV absorbance on a Nanodrop 2000c. Overall study outcomes, separate from this receptor: Based on pairwise subsampling, the degree of clonotype sharing among donors was expected to be affected by sequencing depth. Even with the large sequencing depth, rarefaction of the sorted-subset datasets indicated that sequencing was incomplete. Sharing across a handful of donors was observed for around 5% of naive CD4, 3.5% of naive CD8, 2% to 2.5% of memory CD4, and around 0.4% of memory CD8 clonotypes. Clonotypes shared by all four sorted-subset donors showed higher generation probabilities than non-shared clonotypes. Naive subsets generally had larger estimated clonotype richness than memory subsets did. Only blood was sampled, and tissue TCR repertoires likely differ from those in blood. The genetic and exposure-history diversity represented was limited by the small number of donors.

Using the deep immunoSEQ assay, multiplex PCR amplified TCR CDR3 regions from genomic DNA. For each cell subset, the extracted genomic DNA was distributed evenly across all wells of several immunoSEQ 96-well plates, and each plate served as one replicate. For sorted subsets, approximately 210 ng of genomic DNA, equivalent to 25,000 to 35,000 T cell genomes, went into each replicate PCR. Purified libraries were quantified with a Qubit 3.0 fluorometer, sized on a Bioanalyzer 2100, and re-quantified with the KAPA Library Quantification kit. A separate single-read 150-cycle Illumina NextSeq 550 flow cell was used to sequence each immunoSEQ 96-well plate. The authors processed their data as follows. Because only junctional sequences without quality scores were contained in the immunoSEQ output, filtering matching that applied to full-length reads could not be performed. To assign V/J genes and CDR3, sequences were annotated against IMGT germline references using PyIR, a Python wrapper for IgBLAST v1.9. Any read was removed if the V/J assignment was weak (E-value above 1e-6), the CDR3 was missing, or the read contained stop codons, out-of-frame junctions, or ambiguous translated residues. A V3J clonotype was defined by an identical inferred V gene, J gene, and CDR3 amino acid sequence. Percentage overlap between repertoires was calculated by dividing the number of shared unique clonotypes by the size of the smaller repertoire. Repertoire richness was assessed with RTK rarefaction, the Chao1 estimator, and Recon v2.1 estimates of unobserved clonotypes. Generation probabilities were computed with OLGA for all TCRbeta clonotypes obtained by the gDNA method from four donors. TCRdb re-hosts the immuneACCESS table, in-frame sequences only. Its copies lack some clones; in the studies checked, an unresolved V gene accounts for under half of them, and the cause for the rest is not known. The V and J calls and clone size are taken from that table; D and trimming were inferred from the DNA. For this sample the table gives roughly 2,500,000 clones, of which roughly 93% were detected only once. The top ten clones comprise 0.36% of the sample.

The sequence joins TRBV28 to TRBJ1-2, with 8 middle bases fitting TRBD1. Sample: naive CD4+ T cells from PBMCs. The intended sense of this specimen's cell subset or site label: CD45RA+ positively selected. This receptor was identified in a man between 18 and 35 years old in good health. Some clones in this sample may be carry-over from other donors' samples. The sequenced DNA: TGTGCCAGCAGTTGGACAGGGCGGAACTATGGCTACACCTTC. Protein translation: CASSWTGRNYGYTF.